This T cell receptor beta chain comes out of a study of blood T cell repertoires in COVID-19. Looking at the study overall: The study drew acute and convalescent COVID-19 samples from the United States, Italy and Spain.

V lost 4 bases and J 7 bases, leaving 13 bases between the germline ends. Germline V lookup: CDR1 SGHAT, CDR2 FQNNGV. This CDR3 is built from 13 residues. Self-reported history from a screening survey and questionnaire set each donor's cohort. Source study methods: Estimation of nucleated cell counts was performed using reference gene primer amplification. Generated by immunoSEQ multiplex PCR, the TCRdb table keeps only in-frame clones and is missing some. V and J calls and clone size are given by that table; D and trimming were obtained from the DNA. The sample lists 230,000 or so clones; about 80% were seen once.

The sample was PBMCs or T cells enriched from blood (not recorded which). The chain combines TRBV11-2 with TRBJ1-2; D unresolved. The receptor comes from a man over 45 who had recovered from COVID-19. CDR3 bases: TGTGCCAGCAGCTGGACCGGGGTCGGTGGCTACACCTTC. Encoded protein: CASSWTGVGGYTF.